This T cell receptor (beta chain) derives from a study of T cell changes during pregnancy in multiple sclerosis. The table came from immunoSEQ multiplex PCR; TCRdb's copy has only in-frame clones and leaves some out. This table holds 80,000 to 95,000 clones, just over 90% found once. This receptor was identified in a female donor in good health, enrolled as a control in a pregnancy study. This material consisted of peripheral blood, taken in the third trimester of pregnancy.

The CDR3 DNA reads as TGTGCCAGCAGCTTATATCTCAGTGGGGGGACAACTAATGAAAAACTGTTTTTT. Translation: CASSLYLSGGTTNEKLFF. The rearrangement uses TRBV11-2 and TRBJ1-4; a possible D gene is TRBD1 (5 bases). Germline CDR1 reads SGHAT; CDR2 reads FQNNGV. V lost 2 bases, J lost 0 bases, and 16 bases lay in between. This CDR3 is built from 18 residues. The whole variable domain, filled in from reference TRBV11-2 and TRBJ1-4, reads EAGVAQSPRYKIIEKRQSVAFWCNPISGHATLYWYQQILGQGPKLLIQFQNNGVVDDSQLPKDRFSAERLKGVDSTLKIQPAKLEDSAVYLCASSLYLSGGTTNEKLFFGSGTQLSVL.